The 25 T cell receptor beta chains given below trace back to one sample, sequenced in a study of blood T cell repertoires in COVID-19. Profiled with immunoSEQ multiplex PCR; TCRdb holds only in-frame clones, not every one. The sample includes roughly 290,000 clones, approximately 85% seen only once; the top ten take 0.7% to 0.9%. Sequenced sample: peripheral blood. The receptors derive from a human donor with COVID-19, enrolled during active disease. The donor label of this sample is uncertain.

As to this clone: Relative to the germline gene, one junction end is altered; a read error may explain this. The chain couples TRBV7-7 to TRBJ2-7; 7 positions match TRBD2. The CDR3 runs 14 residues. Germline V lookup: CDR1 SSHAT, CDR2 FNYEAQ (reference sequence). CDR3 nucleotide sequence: TGTGCTAGCAGCCCGACTAGCAGTACCTACGAGCAGTACTTC. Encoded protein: CASSPTSSTYEQYF.

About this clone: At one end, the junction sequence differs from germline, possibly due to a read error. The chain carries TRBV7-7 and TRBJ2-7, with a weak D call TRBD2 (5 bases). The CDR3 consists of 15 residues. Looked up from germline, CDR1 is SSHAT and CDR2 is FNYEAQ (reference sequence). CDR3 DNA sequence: TGTGCTAGCAGCCCTAGCCGGGTAATGGGCTACGAGCAGTACTTC. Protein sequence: CASSPSRVMGYEQYF.

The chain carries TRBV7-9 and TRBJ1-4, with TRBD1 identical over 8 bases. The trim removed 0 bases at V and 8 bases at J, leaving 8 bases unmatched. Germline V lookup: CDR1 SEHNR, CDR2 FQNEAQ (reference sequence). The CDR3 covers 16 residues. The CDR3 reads CASSLAGRTGSEKLFF. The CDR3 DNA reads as TGTGCCAGCAGCTTAGCCGGCCGGACAGGGTCCGAAAAACTGTTTTTT.

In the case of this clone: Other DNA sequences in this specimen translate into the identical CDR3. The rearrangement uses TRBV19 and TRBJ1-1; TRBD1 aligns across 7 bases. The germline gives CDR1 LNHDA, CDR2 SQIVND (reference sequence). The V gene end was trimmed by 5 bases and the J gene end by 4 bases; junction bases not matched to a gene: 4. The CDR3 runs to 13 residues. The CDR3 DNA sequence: TGTGCCAGTAGTCTACAGGGGAGCACTGAAGCTTTCTTT. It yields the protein CASSLQGSTEAFF.

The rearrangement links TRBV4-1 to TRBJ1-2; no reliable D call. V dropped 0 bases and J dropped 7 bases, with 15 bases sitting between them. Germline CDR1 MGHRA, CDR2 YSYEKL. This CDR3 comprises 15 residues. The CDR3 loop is CASSQDRASRSGYTF. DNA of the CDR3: TGCGCCAGCAGCCAAGATCGTGCGAGTCGGTCTGGCTACACCTTC.

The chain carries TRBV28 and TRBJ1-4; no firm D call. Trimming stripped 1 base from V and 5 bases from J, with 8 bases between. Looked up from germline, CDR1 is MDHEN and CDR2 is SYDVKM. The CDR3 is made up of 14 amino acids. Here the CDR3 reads CASSLLRRNEKLFF. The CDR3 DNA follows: TGTGCCAGCAGTTTATTACGCAGAAATGAAAAACTGTTTTTT.

The CDR3 DNA is TGTGCCAGCAGGGACGACAGGGGTAATGAAAAACTGTTTTTT. Amino acids: CASRDDRGNEKLFF. The chain joins TRBV6-5 to TRBJ1-4; TRBD1 matches at 8 bases. Losses at the gene ends were 6 bases for V and 4 bases for J; bases not matched to a gene: 4. CDR1 and CDR2 from the germline V gene are MNHEY and SVGAGI. The CDR3 contains 14 residues.

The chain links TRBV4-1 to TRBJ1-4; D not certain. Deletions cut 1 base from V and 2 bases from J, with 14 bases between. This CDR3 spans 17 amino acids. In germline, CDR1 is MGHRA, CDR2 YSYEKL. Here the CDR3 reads CASSQVTVAVTNEKLFF. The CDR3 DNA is TGCGCCAGCAGCCAAGTCACGGTAGCTGTCACTAATGAAAAACTGTTTTTT.

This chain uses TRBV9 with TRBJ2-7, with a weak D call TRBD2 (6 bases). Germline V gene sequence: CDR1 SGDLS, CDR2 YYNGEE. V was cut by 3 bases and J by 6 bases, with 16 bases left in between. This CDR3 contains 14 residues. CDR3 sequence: CASSAGLAQGEQYF. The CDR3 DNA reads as TGTGCCAGCAGCGCGGGACTGGCTCAGGGCGAGCAGTACTTC.

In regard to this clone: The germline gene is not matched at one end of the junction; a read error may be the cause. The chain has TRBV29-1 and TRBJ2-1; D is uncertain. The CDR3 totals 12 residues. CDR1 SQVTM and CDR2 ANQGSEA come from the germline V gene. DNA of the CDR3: TGCAGCGTTGAATACACAGCAAATGGGCAGTTCTTC. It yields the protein CSVEYTANGQFF.

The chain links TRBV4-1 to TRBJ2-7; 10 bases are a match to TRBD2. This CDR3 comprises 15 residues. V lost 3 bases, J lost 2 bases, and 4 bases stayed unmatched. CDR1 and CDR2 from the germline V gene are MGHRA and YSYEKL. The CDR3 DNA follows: TGCGCCAGCAGCCACCGGACTAGCGGAACCTACGAGCAGTACTTC. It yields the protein CASSHRTSGTYEQYF.

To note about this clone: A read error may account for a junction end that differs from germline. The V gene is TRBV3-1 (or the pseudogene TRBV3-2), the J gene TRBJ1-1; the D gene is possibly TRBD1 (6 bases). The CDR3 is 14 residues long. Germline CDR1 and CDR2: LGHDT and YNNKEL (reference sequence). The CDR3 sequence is CASSLQGLKTEAFF. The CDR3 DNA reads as TGTGCCAGCAGCCTTCAGGGGTTGAAGACTGAAGCTTTCTTT.

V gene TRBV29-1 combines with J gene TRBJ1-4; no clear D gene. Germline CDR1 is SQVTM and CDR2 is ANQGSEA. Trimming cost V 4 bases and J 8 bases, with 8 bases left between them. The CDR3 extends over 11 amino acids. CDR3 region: CSVGEGEKLFF. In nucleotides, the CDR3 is TGCAGCGTTGGGGAGGGAGAAAAACTGTTTTTT.

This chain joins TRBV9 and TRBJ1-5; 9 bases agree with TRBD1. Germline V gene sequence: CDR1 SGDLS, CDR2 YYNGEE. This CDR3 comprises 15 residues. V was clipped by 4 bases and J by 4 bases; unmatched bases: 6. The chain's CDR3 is CASSLTDRGNQPQHF. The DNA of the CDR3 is TGTGCCAGCAGCTTAACGGACAGGGGTAATCAGCCCCAGCATTTT.

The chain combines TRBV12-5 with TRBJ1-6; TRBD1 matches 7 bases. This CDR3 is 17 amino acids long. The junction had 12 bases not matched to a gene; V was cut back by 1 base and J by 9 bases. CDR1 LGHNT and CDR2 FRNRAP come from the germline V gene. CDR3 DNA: TGTGCTAGTGGTTTGGCATTCGACCAGGGGGTCGGTTCACCCCTCCACTTT. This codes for CASGLAFDQGVGSPLHF.

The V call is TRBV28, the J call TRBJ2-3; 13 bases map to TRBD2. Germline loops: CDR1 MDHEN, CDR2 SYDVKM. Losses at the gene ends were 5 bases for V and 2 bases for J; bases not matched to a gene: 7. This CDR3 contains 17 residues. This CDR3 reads CASSPILAGGPTDTQYF. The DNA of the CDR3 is TGTGCCAGCAGTCCGATACTAGCGGGAGGGCCCACAGATACGCAGTATTTT.

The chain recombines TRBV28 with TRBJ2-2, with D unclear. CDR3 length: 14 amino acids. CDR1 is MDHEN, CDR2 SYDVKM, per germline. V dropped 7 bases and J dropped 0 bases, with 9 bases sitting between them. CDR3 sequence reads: CASMQITNTGELFF. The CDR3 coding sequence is TGTGCCAGCATGCAGATCACGAACACCGGGGAGCTGTTTTTT.

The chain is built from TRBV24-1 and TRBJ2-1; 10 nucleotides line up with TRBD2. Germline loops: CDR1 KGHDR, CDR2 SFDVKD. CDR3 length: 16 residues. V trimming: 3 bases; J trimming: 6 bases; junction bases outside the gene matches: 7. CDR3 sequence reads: CATSDQPGLASNEQFF. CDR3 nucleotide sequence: TGTGCCACCAGTGATCAACCGGGACTAGCGAGCAATGAGCAGTTCTTC.

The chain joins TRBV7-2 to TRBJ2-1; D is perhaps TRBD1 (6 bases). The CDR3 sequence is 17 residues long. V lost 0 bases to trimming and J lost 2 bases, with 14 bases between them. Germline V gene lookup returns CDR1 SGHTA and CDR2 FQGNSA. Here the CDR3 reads CASSLASGAGAYNEQFF. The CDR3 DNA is TGTGCCAGCAGCTTAGCGTCAGGGGCCGGCGCCTACAATGAGCAGTTCTTC.

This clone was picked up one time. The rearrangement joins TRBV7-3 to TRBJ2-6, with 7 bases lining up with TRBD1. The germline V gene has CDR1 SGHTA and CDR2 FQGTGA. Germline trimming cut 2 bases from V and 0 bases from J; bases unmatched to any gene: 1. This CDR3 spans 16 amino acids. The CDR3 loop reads CASSLGTVSGANVLTF. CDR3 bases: TGTGCCAGCAGCTTAGGGACAGTCTCTGGGGCCAACGTCCTGACTTTC.

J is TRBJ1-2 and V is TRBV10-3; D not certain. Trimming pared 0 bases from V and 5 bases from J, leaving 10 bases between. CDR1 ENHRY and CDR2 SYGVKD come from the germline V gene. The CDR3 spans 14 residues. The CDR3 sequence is CAISESRAYYGYTF. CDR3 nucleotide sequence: TGTGCCATCAGTGAGTCGCGGGCGTATTATGGCTACACCTTC.

CDR3 DNA sequence: TGTGCCAGCAGTTTCCTACAGCGGGGCGAGCAGTACTTC. Amino acid sequence: CASSFLQRGEQYF. The chain links TRBV12-3 or TRBV12-4 to TRBJ2-7, with 7 bases lining up with TRBD2. V shed 3 bases and J 6 bases; nucleotides not matched to a gene: 5. CDR3 length: 13 amino acids.

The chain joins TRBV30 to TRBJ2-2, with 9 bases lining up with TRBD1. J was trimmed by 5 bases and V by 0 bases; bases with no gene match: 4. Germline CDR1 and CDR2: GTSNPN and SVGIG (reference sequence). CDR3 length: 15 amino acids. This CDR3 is CAWSVQGAQTGELFF. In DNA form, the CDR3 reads TGTGCCTGGAGTGTACAGGGGGCGCAGACCGGGGAGCTGTTTTTT.

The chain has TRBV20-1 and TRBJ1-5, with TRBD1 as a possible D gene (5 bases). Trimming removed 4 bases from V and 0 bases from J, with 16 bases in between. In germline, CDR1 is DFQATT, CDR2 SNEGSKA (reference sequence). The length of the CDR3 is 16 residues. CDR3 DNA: TGCAGTGCTAATGAATTAGGACATAATAGCAATCAGCCCCAGCATTTT. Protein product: CSANELGHNSNQPQHF.

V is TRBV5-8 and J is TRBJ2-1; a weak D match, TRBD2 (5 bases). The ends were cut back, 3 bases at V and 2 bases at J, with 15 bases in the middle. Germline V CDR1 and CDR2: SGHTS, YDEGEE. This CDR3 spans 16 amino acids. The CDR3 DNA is TGTGCCAGCAGCTCGCGGGTTGGTAGGGCCTACAATGAGCAGTTCTTC. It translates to CASSSRVGRAYNEQFF. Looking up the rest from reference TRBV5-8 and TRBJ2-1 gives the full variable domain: EAGVTQSPTHLIKTRGQQATLRCSPISGHTSVYWYQQALGLGLQFLLWYDEGEERNRGNFPPRFSGRQFPNYSSELNVNALELEDSALYLCASSSRVGRAYNEQFFGPGTRLTVL.